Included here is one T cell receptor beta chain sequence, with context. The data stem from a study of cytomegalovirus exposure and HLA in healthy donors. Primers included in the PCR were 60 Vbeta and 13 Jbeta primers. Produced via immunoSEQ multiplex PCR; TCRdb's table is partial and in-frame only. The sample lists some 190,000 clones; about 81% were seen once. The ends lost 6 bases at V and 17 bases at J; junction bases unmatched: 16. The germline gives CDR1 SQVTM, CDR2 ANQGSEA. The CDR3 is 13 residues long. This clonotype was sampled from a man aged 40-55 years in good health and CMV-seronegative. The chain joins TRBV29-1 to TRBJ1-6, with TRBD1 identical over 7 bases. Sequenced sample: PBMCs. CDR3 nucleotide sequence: TGCAGCGTCGTTTCCGGGACAGAGGGAAAGGTCCACTTT. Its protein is CSVVSGTEGKVHF.